The 32 T cell receptor beta chains listed next were all sequenced from one sample in a study of human T cells and chemical hapten exposure (dated by TCRdb to the early 2020s). Explained via the paper, the time point label denotes: patch test 2, 6 weeks after DPC sensitization. The sample's treatment or condition label, decoded: therapeutic diphenylcyclopropenone sensitization with weekly scalp DPC. The library came from RACE. Sequencing was performed on a NextSeq 500. The raw public reads went through TCRdb reprocessing: fastp at Q25, MiXCR clone calling, in-frame beta chains kept. Each CDR3 protein appears once, grouped with its most common genes and DNA. The sample profile shows approximately 120,000 distinct CDR3 sequences; about a tenth of them were found once. The ten largest account for 3.1% of the sample. The sequencing here drew on whole blood, taken in connection with sensitization to the hapten diphenylcyclopropenone (DPC). The receptors shown here come from a woman aged 40 to 50 with alopecia areata. Some clones in this sample may be carry-over from other donors' samples.

This clonotype was seen many times. The rearrangement uses TRBV7-2 and TRBJ2-3, with D possibly matching TRBD2 (7 bases). The CDR3 is 17 amino acids. Germline V gene lookup returns CDR1 SGHTA and CDR2 FQGNSA. V lost 1 base and J 2 bases, leaving 16 bases between the germline ends. The CDR3, as DNA: TGTGCCAGCAGCTTAGTTGGGGGGGGCCCACTCACAGATACGCAGTATTTT. Encoded protein: CASSLVGGGPLTDTQYF.

This clonotype was counted between two and nine times. The V call is TRBV11-1, the J call TRBJ1-1; TRBD1 is a possible D gene (6 bases). The CDR3 spans 14 residues. V was clipped by 2 bases and J by 7 bases, with 14 bases between them. Germline CDR1 reads SGHAT; CDR2 reads FQDESV (reference sequence). The CDR3 region has the DNA TGTGCCAGCAGCTTACTGACAGGTCCTTATGAAGCTTTCTTT. Its protein product is CASSLLTGPYEAFF.

This clonotype has a count of ten or more. This chain joins TRBV27 and TRBJ2-1; no reliable D call. CDR1 is MNHEY, CDR2 SMNVEV, per germline (reference sequence). V lost 1 base, J lost 8 bases, and 9 bases lay in between. The CDR3 runs to 13 residues. CDR3 region: CASSLYVYDEQFF. CDR3 DNA sequence: TGTGCCAGCAGTTTATACGTTTACGATGAGCAGTTCTTC.

The V and J genes are TRBV5-1 and TRBJ2-2; 7 bases line up with TRBD1. CDR1 is SGHRS, CDR2 YFSETQ, per germline. The CDR3 is 15 residues long. After removal of 5 bases from V and 10 bases from J, the junction contained 14 bases not matched to a gene. CDR3 sequence (DNA): TGCGCCAGCAGTCCCTCGACAGGGTCCATTGTGGAGCTGTTTTTT. As protein: CASSPSTGSIVELFF.

The chain recombines TRBV6-2 or TRBV6-3 with TRBJ1-1, with D hard to call. Trimming shortened V by 2 bases and J by 2 bases, and 9 bases separated the two germline ends. Per germline, CDR1 MNHEY and CDR2 SVGEGT. This CDR3 comprises 14 residues. The DNA of the CDR3 is TGTGCCAGCAGTTACCTGCCAATTAACACTGAAGCTTTCTTT. It specifies CASSYLPINTEAFF.

Many counts were recorded for this clonotype. The chain links TRBV19 to TRBJ1-1; D possibly corresponds to TRBD1 (5 bases). Germline-derived CDR1 and CDR2 are LNHDA and SQIVND (reference sequence). This CDR3 spans 15 amino acids. V lost 0 bases and J 2 bases, leaving 10 bases between the germline ends. The DNA of the CDR3 is TGTGCCAGTAGTATAGATGGGGACGGAAACACTGAAGCTTTCTTT. This encodes CASSIDGDGNTEAFF.

There are a few counts of this clonotype. The V and J genes are TRBV4-2 and TRBJ2-5; tentative D call: TRBD2 (5 bases). The CDR3 covers 15 residues. V was cut by 1 base and J by 3 bases, with 12 bases left in between. Germline V gene data show CDR1 as LGHNA and CDR2 as YNFKEQ. CDR3 in amino acids: CASSQGVRVEETQYF. For the CDR3, the DNA is TGTGCCAGCAGCCAAGGGGTGAGGGTGGAAGAGACCCAGTACTTC.

The chain combines TRBV7-3 with TRBJ2-1; D uncertain. The CDR3 loop spans 13 amino acids. Germline CDR1 SGHTA, CDR2 FQGTGA. Trimming took 5 bases from V and 2 from J, leaving 7 bases between them. As DNA, the CDR3 is TGTGCCAGCAGCCCGCCCCCCTACAATGAGCAGTTCTTC. Protein sequence: CASSPPPYNEQFF.

V usage is TRBV28 and J usage is TRBJ2-7; either TRBD1 or TRBD2 may supply D (5 bases each). With 4 bases removed from V and 6 bases from J, the gap between germline ends came to 19 bases. The CDR3 sequence is 15 residues long. The germline V gene encodes CDR1 MDHEN and CDR2 SYDVKM. The CDR3 spells CASSSGGPGTFEQYF. CDR3 coding DNA: TGTGCCAGCAGTTCTGGGGGTCCGGGAACTTTCGAGCAGTACTTC.

This sequence joins TRBV7-2 and TRBJ1-4, with TRBD1 matching 9 bases. The CDR3 loop spans 14 amino acids. The germline gives CDR1 SGHTA, CDR2 FQGNSA. The J segment lost 5 bases and the V segment lost 3 bases, leaving 1 base of the junction unmatched. The CDR3 DNA is TGTGCCAGCAGCTTGGACAGGGGAAATGAAAAACTGTTTTTT. It is translated as CASSLDRGNEKLFF.

The chain has TRBV12-3 or TRBV12-4 and TRBJ1-4; D is unclear. This CDR3 region has 12 residues. Trimming left V 6 bases short and J 8 bases short, with 10 bases between. CDR3 nucleotide sequence: TGTGCCAGCAGCTTGTATGGCGAAAAACTGTTTTTT. Amino acids: CASSLYGEKLFF.

The sample holds many counts of this clonotype. The chain has TRBV12-3 or TRBV12-4 and TRBJ2-1, with 14 bases fitting TRBD2. The CDR3 is 15 residues long. Losses at the gene ends were 5 bases for V and 9 bases for J; bases not matched to a gene: 6. CDR3 amino acids: CASSKGLAGAFEQFF. The CDR3 DNA reads as TGTGCCAGCAGTAAGGGACTAGCGGGGGCGTTTGAGCAGTTCTTC.

This chain links TRBV28 with TRBJ1-2; TRBD1 matches at 10 bases. Germline trimming cut 2 bases from V and 8 bases from J; bases unmatched to any gene: 5. Germline V CDR1 and CDR2: MDHEN, SYDVKM. The CDR3 sequence is 14 residues long. The CDR3 DNA sequence: TGTGCCAGCAGTTTACCGACAGGGGGCGAGGGCTACACCTTC. Protein sequence: CASSLPTGGEGYTF.

This clonotype was detected many times. This sequence joins TRBV24-1 and TRBJ2-1; the D gene could be TRBD1 or TRBD2 (6 bases each). Germline V gene data show CDR1 as KGHDR and CDR2 as SFDVKD. The CDR3 runs to 15 residues. Trimming removed 4 bases from V and 4 bases from J, with 13 bases in between. The CDR3 reads CATSEAGGRYNEQFF. The CDR3 DNA follows: TGTGCCACCAGTGAAGCCGGGGGCAGGTACAATGAGCAGTTCTTC.

The chain is built from TRBV7-6 and TRBJ2-2; TRBD2 might be the D (6 bases). The length of the CDR3 is 17 residues. CDR1 is SGHVS, CDR2 FNYEAQ, per germline. V was cut by 5 bases and J by 6 bases, with 22 bases left in between. The CDR3 coding sequence is TGTGCCAGCAGCGAACATGGGGGGATGTCTAACGCCGGGGAGCTGTTTTTT. This gives the protein CASSEHGGMSNAGELFF. Full variable domain (outside the CDR3, taken from reference TRBV7-6 and TRBJ2-2): GAGVSQSPRYKVTKRGQDVALRCDPISGHVSLYWYRQALGQGPEFLTYFNYEAQQDKSGLPNDRFSAERPEGSISTLTIQRTEQRDSAMYRCASSEHGGMSNAGELFFGEGSRLTVL.

This clonotype was picked up a small number of times. This sequence joins TRBV3-1 and TRBJ2-1; D not certain. Germline CDR1 and CDR2: LGHDT and YNNKEL (reference sequence). Trimming shortened V by 4 bases and J by 2 bases, and 12 bases separated the two germline ends. The CDR3 loop spans 15 amino acids. The CDR3 DNA sequence: TGTGCCAGCAGCCCCACGGGTCAGACCTACAATGAGCAGTTCTTC. Translation: CASSPTGQTYNEQFF.

This clonotype was detected ten times or more. The chain couples TRBV27 to TRBJ1-2; D not certain. Germline V gene data show CDR1 as MNHEY and CDR2 as SMNVEV (reference sequence). V gave up 4 bases and J gave up 5 bases, with 20 bases separating them. The CDR3 totals 16 residues. The DNA of the CDR3 is TGTGCCAGCAGTTCGAGCTGGACGGTGCGATTTTATGGCTACACCTTC. It is translated as CASSSSWTVRFYGYTF.

This clonotype showed up many times. At one of its ends the junction is not consistent with the germline gene, which may arise from a read error. The chain uses TRBV12-3 or TRBV12-4 and TRBJ1-6; 9 bases agree with TRBD1. The CDR3 is made up of 14 amino acids. The CDR3 is CASSADRGVSPLHF. The CDR3 DNA reads TGCGCCAGCAGTGCCGACAGGGGGGTCTCACCCCTCCACTTT.

This chain's CDR3 is CASSLVAGSYTDTQYF. As DNA, the CDR3 is TGTGCCAGCAGCTTAGTAGCGGGTTCTTACACAGATACGCAGTATTTT. This sequence joins TRBV7-2 and TRBJ2-3; 7 bases map to TRBD2. From germline, CDR1 is SGHTA and CDR2 FQGNSA. The V gene end was trimmed by 1 base and the J gene end by 2 bases; junction bases not matched to a gene: 6. This CDR3 is 16 amino acids long.

This clonotype was detected ten times or more. V usage is TRBV6-2 or TRBV6-3 and J usage is TRBJ1-6; 7 bases map to TRBD1. V dropped 6 bases and J dropped 8; count of bases not matched to a gene: 10. CDR3 size: 15 residues. Per germline, CDR1 MNHEY and CDR2 SVGEGT. CDR3: CASRKSAGGDSPLHF. As DNA, the CDR3 is TGTGCCAGCAGAAAGTCGGCAGGGGGTGATTCACCCCTCCACTTT.

This clonotype occurred many times. The chain links TRBV6-2 or TRBV6-3 to TRBJ1-5; TRBD1 aligns across 8 bases. The CDR3 consists of 16 residues. Germline V gene sequence: CDR1 MNHEY, CDR2 SVGEGT. The V segment lost 2 bases and the J segment 1 base; nucleotides outside the gene matches: 4. CDR3 coding DNA: TGTGCCAGCAGTTACAGGACAGGGCTAAGCAATCAGCCCCAGCATTTT. Amino acids: CASSYRTGLSNQPQHF.

In this sample, this clonotype turned up a few times. The chain has TRBV4-3 and TRBJ2-1; 8 nucleotides line up with TRBD2. CDR1 is LGHNA, CDR2 YSLEER, per germline. The trim removed 0 bases at V and 6 bases at J, leaving 7 bases unmatched. CDR3 length: 16 residues. The CDR3 coding sequence is TGCGCCAGCAGCCAAGATTCGGGGGGGGCTGGCAATGAGCAGTTCTTC. The encoded protein is CASSQDSGGAGNEQFF.

This clonotype was picked up many times. The V and J genes are TRBV13 and TRBJ1-1; 9 bases are shared with TRBD1. Germline V gene lookup returns CDR1 PRHDT and CDR2 FYEKMQ (reference sequence). The CDR3 consists of 16 residues. V shed 5 bases, J shed 3 bases, and the junction held 10 bases outside the gene matches. The CDR3 region has the DNA TGTGCCAGCAGCCAACGATACAGGGGGCCGTACACTGAAGCTTTCTTT. Amino acids: CASSQRYRGPYTEAFF. Full variable domain (remainder filled in from reference TRBV13 and TRBJ1-1): AAGVIQSPRHLIKEKRETATLKCYPIPRHDTVYWYQQGPGQDPQFLISFYEKMQSDKGSIPDRFSAQQFSDYHSELNMSSLELGDSALYFCASSQRYRGPYTEAFFGQGTRLTVV.

This clonotype has more than one count but fewer than ten. V usage is TRBV6-5 and J usage is TRBJ2-5; no clear D gene. Germline-derived CDR1 and CDR2 are MNHEY and SVGAGI. There are 15 residues in the CDR3. Trimming removed 4 bases from V and 4 bases from J, with 16 bases in between. CDR3 nucleotide sequence: TGTGCCAGCAGTTTCAGCCCCTTTAGGAGAGAGACCCAGTACTTC. This encodes CASSFSPFRRETQYF.

This clonotype was seen only a few times. The V and J genes are TRBV3-1 and TRBJ2-5, with D perhaps TRBD2 (5 bases). The V gene's germline CDR1 is LGHDT and CDR2 YNNKEL (reference sequence). Deletions cut 5 bases from V and 1 base from J, with 14 bases between. CDR3 length equals 15 residues. The CDR3 spells CASSFPGSTQETQYF. For the CDR3, the DNA is TGTGCCAGCAGCTTCCCGGGATCTACCCAAGAGACCCAGTACTTC.

This clonotype was found a few times. This rearrangement joins TRBV24-1 to TRBJ2-3; 8 nucleotides agree with TRBD1. The J segment lost 5 bases and the V segment lost 2 bases, leaving 11 bases of the junction unmatched. The CDR3 runs to 17 residues. Germline V lookup: CDR1 KGHDR, CDR2 SFDVKD. CDR3 protein: CATSDSQTGVEGDTQYF. The CDR3 nucleotides read TGTGCCACCAGTGATTCCCAGACAGGGGTTGAGGGAGATACGCAGTATTTT.

This clonotype was seen many times. The chain joins TRBV29-1 to TRBJ1-1; D gene ambiguous. Germline V lookup: CDR1 SQVTM, CDR2 ANQGSEA. The CDR3 contains 12 residues. Trimming shortened V by 6 bases and J by 3 bases, and 11 bases separated the two germline ends. CDR3 sequence reads: CSVSWRDTEAFF. Here the CDR3 DNA reads TGCAGCGTGTCCTGGAGGGACACTGAAGCTTTCTTT.

This clonotype was counted only a few times. The chain employs TRBV7-2 and TRBJ2-3; 7 bases align to TRBD2. The CDR3 sequence is 16 residues long. CDR1 and CDR2 (germline): SGHTA, FQGNSA. J lost 5 bases, V lost 1 base, and 9 bases had no gene match. The CDR3 DNA is TGTGCCAGCAGCTTAGTGGTTAAGGGGAGGGAAGATACGCAGTATTTT. This codes for CASSLVVKGREDTQYF.

The chain is built from TRBV6-5 and TRBJ2-1, with D possibly TRBD2 on 6 matching bases. This CDR3 has 12 residues. Trimming pared 8 bases from V and 4 bases from J, leaving 9 bases between. Germline V lookup: CDR1 MNHEY, CDR2 SVGAGI. The CDR3 sequence is CASRGVYNEQFF. The CDR3, as DNA: TGTGCCAGCCGCGGGGTGTACAATGAGCAGTTCTTC.

V is TRBV7-9 and J is TRBJ1-5; no firm D call. Germline CDR1 reads SEHNR; CDR2 reads FQNEAQ (reference sequence). The CDR3 is 12 residues long. The V end was cut by 11 bases, the J end by 9 bases, with 17 bases between. CDR3 sequence (DNA): TGTGCCGCTCGGGCAGGCCGGCGGCCCCAGCATTTT. Encoded protein: CAARAGRRPQHF.

This clonotype showed up just a few times. This rearrangement joins TRBV27 to TRBJ2-1, with D perhaps TRBD1 (5 bases). Germline V lookup: CDR1 MNHEY, CDR2 SMNVEV (reference sequence). V was trimmed by 5 bases and J by 0 bases, leaving 20 bases between them. CDR3 length: 18 residues. The CDR3 is CASSLYTAGSSSYNEQFF. CDR3 bases: TGTGCCAGCAGTCTATATACGGCAGGGTCGAGCTCCTACAATGAGCAGTTCTTC.

The chain combines TRBV7-8 with TRBJ2-3; 8 nucleotides match TRBD2. The germline V gene has CDR1 SGHVS and CDR2 FQNEAQ. This CDR3 has 15 amino acids. Trimming took 3 bases from V and 4 from J; bases not matched to a gene: 6. The CDR3 spells CASSLNGGVSDTQYF. CDR3 bases: TGTGCCAGCAGCTTGAACGGGGGGGTATCAGATACGCAGTATTTT.